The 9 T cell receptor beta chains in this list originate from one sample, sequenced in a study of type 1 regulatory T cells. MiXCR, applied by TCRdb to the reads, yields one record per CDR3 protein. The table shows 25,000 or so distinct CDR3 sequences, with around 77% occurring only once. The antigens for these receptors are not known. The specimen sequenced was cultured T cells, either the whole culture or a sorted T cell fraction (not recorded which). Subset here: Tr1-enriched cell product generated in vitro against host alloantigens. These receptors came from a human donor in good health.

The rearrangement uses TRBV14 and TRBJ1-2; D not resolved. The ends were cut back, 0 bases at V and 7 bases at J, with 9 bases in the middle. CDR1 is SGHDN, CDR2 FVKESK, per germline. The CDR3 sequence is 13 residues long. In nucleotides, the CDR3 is TGTGCCAGCAGCCAAGATGAGAGGGTTGGCTACACCTTC. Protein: CASSQDERVGYTF.

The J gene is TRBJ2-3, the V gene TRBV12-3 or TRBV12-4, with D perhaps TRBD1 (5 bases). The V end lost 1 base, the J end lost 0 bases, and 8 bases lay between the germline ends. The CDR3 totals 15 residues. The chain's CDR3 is CASSLGQKSTDTQYF. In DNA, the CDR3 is TGTGCCAGCAGTTTAGGACAGAAGAGCACAGATACGCAGTATTTT.

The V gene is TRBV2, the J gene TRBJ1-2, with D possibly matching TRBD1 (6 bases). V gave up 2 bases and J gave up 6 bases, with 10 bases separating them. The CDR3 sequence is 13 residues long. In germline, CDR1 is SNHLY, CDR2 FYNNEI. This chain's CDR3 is CASSEQGSDGYTF. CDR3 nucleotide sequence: TGTGCCAGCAGTGAACAGGGGTCTGATGGCTACACCTTC.

This chain's CDR3 is CSVDLGTGSYNEQFF. As DNA, the CDR3 is TGCAGCGTTGACCTCGGGACGGGGTCCTACAATGAGCAGTTCTTC. The chain links TRBV29-1 to TRBJ2-1; D may correspond to TRBD1 or TRBD2 (5 bases each). The CDR3 is made up of 15 amino acids. CDR1 and CDR2 from the germline V gene are SQVTM and ANQGSEA. Trimming removed 3 bases at V and 1 base at J, with 13 bases between.

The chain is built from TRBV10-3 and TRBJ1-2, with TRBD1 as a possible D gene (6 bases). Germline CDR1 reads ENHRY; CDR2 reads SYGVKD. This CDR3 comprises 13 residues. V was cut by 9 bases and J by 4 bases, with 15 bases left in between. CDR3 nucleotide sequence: TGTGCCATTCAGAACAGGGAGAGCTATGGCTACACCTTC. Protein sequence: CAIQNRESYGYTF.

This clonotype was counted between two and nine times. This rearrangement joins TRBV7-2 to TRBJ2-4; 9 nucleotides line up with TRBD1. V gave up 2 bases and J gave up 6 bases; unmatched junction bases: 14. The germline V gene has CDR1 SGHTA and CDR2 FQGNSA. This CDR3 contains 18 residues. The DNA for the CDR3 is TGTGCCAGCAGCTTACGATATCAACAGGGGGCTGGCGTAAACATTCAGTACTTC. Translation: CASSLRYQQGAGVNIQYF.

Written as DNA, the CDR3 is TGTGCCAGCAGTTACAAGGGACTAGCGGGGGGCCTATCCTACGAGCAGTACTTC. Translating gives CASSYKGLAGGLSYEQYF. The chain employs TRBV6-5 and TRBJ2-7, with 15 positions matching TRBD2. CDR1 MNHEY and CDR2 SVGAGI come from the germline V gene. The CDR3 is 18 amino acids. The V gene end was trimmed by 2 bases and the J gene end by 1 base; junction bases not matched to a gene: 6.

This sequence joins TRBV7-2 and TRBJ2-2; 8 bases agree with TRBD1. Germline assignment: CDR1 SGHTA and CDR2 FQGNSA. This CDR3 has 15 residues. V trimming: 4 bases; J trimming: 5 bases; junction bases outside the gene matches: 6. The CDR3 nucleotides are TGTGCCAGCAGCTCGACAGGGGCGGGAACCGGGGAGCTGTTTTTT. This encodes CASSSTGAGTGELFF.

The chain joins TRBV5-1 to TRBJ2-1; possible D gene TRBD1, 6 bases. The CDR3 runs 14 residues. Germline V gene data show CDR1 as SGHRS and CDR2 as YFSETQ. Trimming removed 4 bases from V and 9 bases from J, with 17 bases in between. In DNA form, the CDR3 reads TGCGCCAGCAGCGGGGGCCCCCTCCGGGGTGAGCAGTTCTTC. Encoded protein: CASSGGPLRGEQFF. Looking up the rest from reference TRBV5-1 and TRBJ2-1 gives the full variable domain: KAGVTQTPRYLIKTRGQQVTLSCSPISGHRSVSWYQQTPGQGLQFLFEYFSETQRNKGNFPGRFSGRQFSNSRSEMNVSTLELGDSALYLCASSGGPLRGEQFFGPGTRLTVL.